This T cell receptor beta chain emerged from a study of beta chain features in type 1 diabetes. Study-level results: Within each of all four CD4+ subsets, Type 1 diabetes patients had TCRB CDR3s that were moderately but significantly shorter.

This clone came up a few times. Antigen: not known. The V end was cut by 4 bases, the J end by 7 bases, with 7 bases between. The CDR3 extends over 11 amino acids. Per germline, CDR1 SGHDT and CDR2 YYEEEE. TCRB transcripts that were expressed got sequenced, as all of the isolated RNA had been reverse transcribed. The data were produced by immunoSEQ multiplex PCR, yet TCRdb's version contains in-frame clones alone and is incomplete. This sample has hundreds of thousands of clones; roughly an eighth occur once, and the top ten carry 0.02% to 0.025%. This sequence originates from a man in his late teens or twenties with type 1 diabetes. The chain employs TRBV5-6 and TRBJ2-3; D gene unclear. The sequencing input was naive CD4+ T cells from blood. The CDR3 protein is CASSQSHTQYF. Written as DNA, the CDR3 is TGTGCCAGCAGCCAATCGCATACGCAGTATTTT.